This is a list of T cell receptor beta chains from one sample in a study of cytotoxic CD8 clonotypes in ibrutinib-treated CLL. Repertoires were generated with immunoSEQ multiplex PCR, while TCRdb's copy carries only in-frame clones and drops some. This table holds about 130,000 clones, about four fifths found once. Sample: PBMCs, taken after 12 months of ibrutinib treatment. These receptors originate from a human donor with chronic lymphocytic leukemia. Each CDR3 is given with its conserved first and last residue. The D gene is left open where the match is weak. Only some rows state a clone size, as once, few, many or a class for expanded clones.

abundance,d_gene,j_gene,v_gene,CDR3nt,CDR3aa
few,TRBD1,TRBJ1-2,TRBV7-2,TGTGCCAGCAGCCCCCCCGGGACAGTACCGACCTACACCTTC,CASSPPGTVPTYTF
.,TRBD1,TRBJ1-2,TRBV27,TGTGCCAGCAGGGCCGGACAGGATATAGGCTACACCTTC,CASRAGQDIGYTF
few,TRBD2,TRBJ2-3,TRBV7-9,TGTGCCAGCAGCCCAAGAGGGTCTAGCGGGAAAATCCACAGGACGCAGTATTTT,CASSPRGSSGKIHRTQYF
few,.,TRBJ1-2,TRBV5-1,TGCGCCAGCAGCTTGGCCGGCAGGGACTATGGCTACACCTTC,CASSLAGRDYGYTF
.,.,TRBJ2-5,TRBV6-1,TGTGCCAGCAGTGAAGCGGGACTTCAAGAGACCCAGTACTTC,CASSEAGLQETQYF
few,.,TRBJ1-5,TRBV30,TGTGCCTGGAGTGTACTGACCAATCAGCCCCAGCATTTT,CAWSVLTNQPQHF
.,TRBD1,TRBJ2-2,TRBV9,TGTGCCAGCAGCGTAACGACAGGGGGCTTCTTTCACACCGGGGAGCTGTTTTTT,CASSVTTGGFFHTGELFF
.,.,TRBJ2-1,TRBV9,TGTGCCAGCAGTTGGCGGGGAGACAATGAGCAGTTCTTC,CASSWRGDNEQFF
.,.,TRBJ2-5,TRBV11-2,TGTGCCAGCAGCTCGGGTCTAGAGGAGGAGACCCAGTACTTC,CASSSGLEEETQYF
.,TRBD1,TRBJ2-5,TRBV9,TGTGCCAGCAGCGTAAGGGACAGGGCCAGGAGTGAACAGTACTTC,CASSVRDRARSEQYF
.,TRBD1,TRBJ2-7,TRBV15,TGTGCCACCAGCAGAGAGGACAGGGGAACCTACGAGCAGTACTTC,CATSREDRGTYEQYF
.,.,TRBJ2-7,TRBV5-6,TGTGCCAGCAGCTTGATAGGACTCGAGCAGTACTTC,CASSLIGLEQYF
.,TRBD1,TRBJ2-5,TRBV27,TGTGCCAGCAGTCGGGACAGGTTTGGGACCCAGTACTTC,CASSRDRFGTQYF
.,.,TRBJ1-5,TRBV5-1,TGCGCCAGCAGCTTCGGGACGGATAGCAATCAGCCCCAGCATTTT,CASSFGTDSNQPQHF
.,TRBD1,TRBJ2-1,TRBV5-1,TGCGCCAGCAGCCTCGGGACAGGGGAGTACAATGAGCAGTTCTTC,CASSLGTGEYNEQFF
.,.,TRBJ1-4,TRBV6-5,TGTGCCAGCAGGCGACCCCAAGAGGGTGAAAAACTGTTTTTT,CASRRPQEGEKLFF
.,.,TRBJ2-7,TRBV5-1,TGCGCCAGCAGCCTTCGAGTGTCCGAGCAGTACTTC,CASSLRVSEQYF
.,TRBD1,TRBJ2-3,TRBV11-2,TGTGCCAGCAGCTTAGATTGGGGACAGTATGCTACGCAGTATTTT,CASSLDWGQYATQYF
.,TRBD1,TRBJ1-1,TRBV15,TGTGCCACCAGCAGAGATCTCCCGGGAGGGACAGGGAACCGGGCTTTCTTT,CATSRDLPGGTGNRAFF
.,.,TRBJ2-7,TRBV5-1,TGCGCCAGCAGCTTGGCCCCAGACTACGAGCAGTACTTC,CASSLAPDYEQYF
.,TRBD1,TRBJ2-2,TRBV28,TGTGCCAGCAGTTTACCAGGGGGCGTCACCGGGGAGCTGTTTTTT,CASSLPGGVTGELFF
.,TRBD1,TRBJ1-1,TRBV19,TGTGCCAGTAGTACACAGGGGGTGAACACTGAAGCTTTCTTT,CASSTQGVNTEAFF
.,.,TRBJ1-5,TRBV6-1,TGTGCCAGCGGCGACACTACCAATCAGCCCCAGCATTTT,CASGDTTNQPQHF
.,.,TRBJ2-2,TRBV10-3,TGTGCCATCAGTGAGTCCGACAGTCACACCGGGGAGCTGTTTTTT,CAISESDSHTGELFF